This TCR beta chain was sequenced during a study of T-cell memory formation after mild COVID-19 (TCRdb year 2021). Study-wide context: TCR sequence clusters from the two donors were found to be largely donor specific. Longitudinal TCRalpha and TCRbeta repertoire sequencing tracked T-cell clones expanding and contracting after mild COVID-19 in a couple of donors. The cohort was made up of two young adult volunteers, one female and one male, who were previously healthy. Overall study outcomes, separate from this receptor: The detection of some responding clones in pre-infection memory suggests that pre-existing cross-reactive memory T cells joined the SARS-CoV-2 response. Contracting CD4+ clones appeared mostly in the CM and EM memory subsets, whereas CD8+ clones were enriched in EMRA. Only two mild cases were covered by the study, and larger cohorts that include severe cases with pre-infection samples were considered necessary. From day 15 to 85, contracting clones showed balanced CD4/CD8 phenotypes, whereas a second wave of clones that expanded from day 15 to 37 leaned towards CD4+. The second-wave clones that peaked on day 37 were not confirmed to be SARS-CoV-2 specific.

From its cysteine to its phenylalanine, the CDR3 spans 12 amino acids. Only CDR3 DNA remains: 36 bases, in frame from the first base. Between the V and J ends, shortened by 8 bases and 8 bases respectively, the junction contains 13 bases. Taken from the germline V gene (reference sequence), the CDR1 and CDR2 loops are LGHDT and YNNKEL. Ficoll-Paque density gradient centrifugation was the method used to isolate PBMCs. Note on this clonotype: Its antigen is still unknown. Base qualities are not at hand, and no much larger clone is one base apart.

For sequencing, an Illumina NovaSeq 6000 was employed. cDNA libraries for TCRalpha and TCRbeta were prepared by 5'RACE using constant-segment primers, with sample barcodes and unique molecular identifiers added. Trizol reagent was used to extract RNA from every sample. The libraries were amplified in two PCR steps, and the second step added a second sample barcode and Illumina TruSeq adapters. Sequencing of libraries was performed on an Illumina NovaSeq with 2 x 150 bp paired-end reads. On the study's bioinformatics: Reads were demultiplexed and collapsed into UMI-guided consensus sequences with migec v1.2.7. Using mixcr v2.1.11, UMI consensuses were aligned to TRA and TRB V and J templates and then assembled into clonotypes. A clonotype was counted as expanded or contracted only if both edgeR and NoisET called the change significant, with noise models trained on biological replicates. For edgeR calls, the cutoffs were a false discovery rate-adjusted p below 0.01 and a log2 fold-change threshold of 1. As an exploratory analysis of dynamics, max-normalized trajectories of the 1000 most abundant clonotypes were examined by PCA with hierarchical clustering. The CD4 or CD8 phenotype of responding clones was assigned using the separately sequenced CD4+ and CD8+ repertoires. TCRdb cleaned the public reads at Q25 with fastp, built clones with MiXCR and kept in-frame beta chains. For every CDR3 protein sequence, its rows merge into one entry that carries the most common genes and DNA. The V and J calls reflect TCRdb's pipeline rather than the authors' work. Here the sample has 350,000 to 500,000 distinct CDR3 sequences; about 20% occur a single time. The ten largest clones add up to around 9.2% of the sample.

The receptor was derived from an adult woman who had mild COVID-19 (a few samples of this study predate the infection). The sample titles of this study are shuffled in the database, so cell type and time point are left out; the donor was told from shared clones. The chain uses TRBV3-1 and TRBJ2-1, with no reliable assignment of the D segment. The specimen was PBMCs or a T cell subset sorted from them (not recorded which). The nucleotides are TGTGCCAGCTCCGGAGTGACTGATGAGCAGTTCTTC. It translates to CASSGVTDEQFF.